One and the same sample provided the 29 T cell receptor beta chains below, sequenced in a study of blood T cell repertoires in COVID-19. Some clones are missing from TCRdb's copy, which holds only in-frame ones; the method was immunoSEQ multiplex PCR. The sample has approximately 120,000 clones, about 85% seen once; the top ten hold approximately 3%. Sequencing used peripheral blood. The receptor source for this set is a woman older than 75 with COVID-19, enrolled during active disease.

Only a few counts were recorded for this clone. This rearrangement joins TRBV19 to TRBJ1-2; D ambiguous. Trimming cost V 0 bases and J 2 bases, with 4 bases left between them. Germline V lookup: CDR1 LNHDA, CDR2 SQIVND (reference sequence). The CDR3 spans 13 residues. The CDR3 reads CASSIDKNYGYTF. The CDR3 DNA reads as TGTGCCAGTAGTATAGATAAAAACTATGGCTACACCTTC.

The rearrangement joins TRBV2 to TRBJ2-7; 8 nucleotides agree with TRBD1. The germline V gene encodes CDR1 SNHLY and CDR2 FYNNEI. With 5 bases clipped from V and 2 bases from J, the junction kept 14 bases outside the gene matches. This CDR3 has 17 amino acids. The CDR3 spells CASSRWGGQGLTYEQYF. The CDR3 nucleotides read TGTGCCAGCAGTCGTTGGGGAGGACAGGGCCTCACCTACGAGCAGTACTTC.

This sequence joins TRBV6-5 and TRBJ1-5; maybe TRBD1 (6 bases). Germline CDR1 reads MNHEY; CDR2 reads SVGAGI. Trimming removed 6 bases at V and 0 bases at J, with 12 bases between. The CDR3 runs to 15 residues. CDR3 region: CASRNRAYSNQPQHF. The CDR3 nucleotides read TGTGCCAGCAGAAACAGGGCTTATAGCAATCAGCCCCAGCATTTT.

The gene calls are TRBV6-2 or TRBV6-3 and TRBJ2-7; the match to TRBD2 covers 11 bases. The trim removed 6 bases at V and 2 bases at J, leaving 6 bases unmatched. Germline V CDR1 and CDR2: MNHEY, SVGEGT. This CDR3 has 15 residues. The DNA of the CDR3 is TGTGCCAGCAGCTCCGGGACTAGCGGAACCTACGAGCAGTACTTC. Translation gives CASSSGTSGTYEQYF.

The J gene is TRBJ2-2, the V gene TRBV4-2; TRBD2 matches 8 bases. V shed 4 bases, J shed 3 bases, and the junction held 7 bases outside the gene matches. The CDR3 runs 16 residues. CDR1 LGHNA and CDR2 YNFKEQ come from the germline V gene. The CDR3 here is CASSLIHSGDTGELFF. The CDR3 DNA reads as TGTGCCAGCAGCCTAATACATAGCGGGGACACCGGGGAGCTGTTTTTT.

This clone was seen once. V is TRBV18 and J is TRBJ2-5; no clear D. The V gene's germline CDR1 is KGHSH and CDR2 LQKENI. V gave up 2 bases and J gave up 1 base, with 11 bases separating them. This CDR3 contains 15 residues. The CDR3 is CASSPGWQVQETQYF. The CDR3 DNA sequence: TGTGCCAGCTCACCAGGGTGGCAGGTCCAAGAGACCCAGTACTTC.

The chain recombines TRBV5-1 with TRBJ1-4, with 7 nucleotides matching TRBD1. This CDR3 is built from 16 residues. CDR1 and CDR2 (germline): SGHRS, YFSETQ. V trimming: 0 bases; J trimming: 6 bases; junction bases outside the gene matches: 8. CDR3 sequence (DNA): TGCGCCAGCAGCTTGGCCAGGGGGACGGTGGATGAAAAACTGTTTTTT. This encodes CASSLARGTVDEKLFF.

This clone was detected a few times. The rearrangement links TRBV28 to TRBJ1-5; TRBD1 might be the D (5 bases). The CDR3 is 13 residues long. The V end was cut by 8 bases, the J end by 0 bases, with 8 bases between. Per the germline V gene, CDR1 is MDHEN and CDR2 is SYDVKM. CDR3 protein: CASRGDSNQPQHF. Here the CDR3 DNA reads TGTGCCAGCCGGGGGGATAGCAATCAGCCCCAGCATTTT.

The chain combines TRBV3-1 (or the pseudogene TRBV3-2) with TRBJ2-5, with 9 bases lining up with TRBD2. Losses at the gene ends were 5 bases for V and 9 bases for J; bases not matched to a gene: 16. Germline loops: CDR1 LGHDT, CDR2 YNNKEL (reference sequence). The CDR3 has 16 residues. The CDR3 sequence: CASSGGASGISKSQYF. In nucleotides, the CDR3 is TGTGCCAGCAGCGGAGGAGCTAGCGGGATTTCGAAATCCCAGTACTTC.

This chain links TRBV28 with TRBJ1-2; the D gene is possibly TRBD1 (6 bases). Trimming stripped 6 bases from V and 2 bases from J, with 16 bases between. CDR1 is MDHEN, CDR2 SYDVKM, per germline. This CDR3 has 15 residues. CDR3 nucleotide sequence: TGTGCCAGCAGCGATACAGGGCTCGAGAACTATGGCTACACCTTC. Protein sequence: CASSDTGLENYGYTF.

The gene calls are TRBV5-1 and TRBJ2-1; 12 nucleotides align to TRBD2. Germline assignment: CDR1 SGHRS and CDR2 YFSETQ. The CDR3 length is 19 residues. With V trimmed by 4 bases and J by 9 bases, 20 bases remained unmatched. The CDR3 DNA reads as TGCGCCAGCAGCGAAGCTAGCGGGAGGGCCGGGGCCGGGGCCTTTGAGCAGTTCTTC. It specifies CASSEASGRAGAGAFEQFF.

The rearrangement joins TRBV7-6 to TRBJ1-4; 7 positions match TRBD1. The V gene's germline CDR1 is SGHVS and CDR2 FNYEAQ. With 4 bases clipped from V and 0 bases from J, the junction kept 5 bases outside the gene matches. The CDR3 is 16 residues long. The CDR3 reads CASSSPGTATNEKLFF. CDR3 sequence (DNA): TGTGCCAGCAGCTCCCCCGGGACAGCAACTAATGAAAAACTGTTTTTT.

This clone was detected only once. The chain is built from TRBV7-3 and TRBJ1-1, with 7 bases fitting TRBD1. Per the germline V gene, CDR1 is SGHTA and CDR2 is FQGTGA. The CDR3 loop spans 11 amino acids. Unmatched junction bases numbered 6, after V lost 9 bases and J lost 8 bases. In DNA form, the CDR3 reads TGTGCCAGGCCACAACAGGGGGAAGCTTTCTTT. Translating it yields CARPQQGEAFF.

This clone was detected only once. The chain employs TRBV6-5 and TRBJ2-5, with no clear D. The CDR3 sequence is 13 residues long. Germline V gene lookup returns CDR1 MNHEY and CDR2 SVGAGI. The V gene lost 0 bases and the J gene lost 5 bases, with 7 bases spanning the gap. CDR3 protein: CASSYSTTETQYF. In DNA, the CDR3 is TGTGCCAGCAGTTACTCAACAACCGAGACCCAGTACTTC.

The chain employs TRBV25-1 and TRBJ2-1; 7 nucleotides align to TRBD2. Germline V gene sequence: CDR1 MGHDK, CDR2 SYGVNS. The CDR3 runs to 16 residues. The junction had 12 bases not matched to a gene; V was cut back by 4 bases and J by 6 bases. CDR3 sequence reads: CASSVHAGGRGNEQFF. DNA of the CDR3: TGTGCCAGCAGTGTTCATGCCGGAGGGAGGGGCAATGAGCAGTTCTTC. Full variable domain (missing parts from reference TRBV25-1 and TRBJ2-1): EADIYQTPRYLVIGTGKKITLECSQTMGHDKMYWYQQDPGMELHLIHYSYGVNSTEKGDLSSESTVSRIRTEHFPLTLESARPSHTSQYLCASSVHAGGRGNEQFFGPGTRLTVL.

CDR3 region: CASSSSSRGMGRGDEQFF. In DNA form, the CDR3 reads TGTGCCAGCAGCTCATCATCGCGAGGGATGGGCCGTGGGGATGAGCAGTTCTTC. V is TRBV5-6 and J is TRBJ2-1; maybe TRBD2 (5 bases). Germline lookup yields CDR1 SGHDT and CDR2 YYEEEE. The CDR3 length is 18 residues. Trimming removed 3 bases at V and 8 bases at J, with 27 bases between.

This chain connects TRBV7-2 to TRBJ2-7; D remains ambiguous. With 3 bases removed from V and 0 bases from J, the gap between germline ends came to 9 bases. This CDR3 is built from 14 residues. Germline V gives CDR1 SGHTA, CDR2 FQGNSA. As DNA, the CDR3 is TGTGCCAGCAGCTTGCGACTCAGCTCCTACGAGCAGTACTTC. Its translation is CASSLRLSSYEQYF.

The genes are TRBV27 and TRBJ2-6; possibly TRBD2 for D (6 bases). Germline-derived CDR1 and CDR2 are MNHEY and SMNVEV (reference sequence). The CDR3 has 16 residues. Trimming removed 6 bases at V and 0 bases at J, with 12 bases between. CDR3: CASRGAGSSGANVLTF. CDR3 DNA sequence: TGTGCCAGCAGAGGTGCGGGATCCTCTGGGGCCAACGTCCTGACTTTC.

The chain carries TRBV24-1 and TRBJ2-7, with 7 bases matching TRBD1. The ends lost 2 bases at V and 2 bases at J; junction bases unmatched: 8. The length of the CDR3 is 16 residues. CDR1 is KGHDR, CDR2 SFDVKD, per germline. The CDR3 nucleotides read TGTGCCACCAGTGATTCCCACAGGGGTGACACCTACGAGCAGTACTTC. Translating it yields CATSDSHRGDTYEQYF.

The chain links TRBV6-5 to TRBJ2-3, with 7 bases fitting TRBD2. This CDR3 comprises 15 residues. Per the germline V gene, CDR1 is MNHEY and CDR2 is SVGAGI. J lost 4 bases, V lost 7 bases, and 11 bases had no gene match. DNA of the CDR3: TGTGCCAGCAACCCAGCGGGATACCGGGCAGATACGCAGTATTTT. Translation gives CASNPAGYRADTQYF.

The chain joins TRBV7-9 to TRBJ1-5, with D uncertain. The V end was cut by 4 bases, the J end by 4 bases, with 8 bases between. The CDR3 is 13 residues long. Germline V gene sequence: CDR1 SEHNR, CDR2 FQNEAQ (reference sequence). The CDR3 spells CASSSSTNQPQHF. The CDR3 DNA follows: TGTGCCAGCAGCTCCTCCACTAATCAGCCCCAGCATTTT.

The count of this clone is one. The chain recombines TRBV25-1 with TRBJ1-2, with a tentative D call TRBD1 (5 bases). Germline-derived CDR1 and CDR2 are MGHDK and SYGVNS. V dropped 2 bases and J dropped 7 bases, with 14 bases sitting between them. The CDR3 has 14 residues. As DNA, the CDR3 is TGTGCCAGCAGTGAAACAGGAATTCCGGTTGGCTACACCTTC. Amino acids: CASSETGIPVGYTF.

This sequence joins TRBV11-2 and TRBJ1-1, with 8 bases matching TRBD1. CDR1 is SGHAT, CDR2 FQNNGV, per germline. V lost 0 bases and J lost 11; bases outside the gene matches: 2. This CDR3 has 12 amino acids. In DNA, the CDR3 is TGTGCCAGCAGCTTAGAAAACAGGGGGGCTTTCTTT. Translating it yields CASSLENRGAFF.

The rearrangement links TRBV9 to TRBJ2-5; 7 positions match TRBD2. V lost 5 bases, J lost 5 bases, and 9 bases stayed unmatched. Looked up from germline, CDR1 is SGDLS and CDR2 is YYNGEE. The CDR3 has 14 residues. The CDR3 here is CASSGRALEETQYF. CDR3 coding DNA: TGTGCCAGCAGTGGGAGGGCCCTCGAGGAGACCCAGTACTTC.

The rearrangement uses TRBV7-9 and TRBJ1-1; the D is unclear. V lost 1 base and J lost 4, with 7 bases in between. The germline gives CDR1 SEHNR, CDR2 FQNEAQ (reference sequence). CDR3 length: 13 residues. The chain's CDR3 is CASSLDGGTEAFF. CDR3 DNA: TGTGCCAGCAGCTTAGATGGCGGCACTGAAGCTTTCTTT. The entire variable domain, with the rest obtained from reference TRBV7-9 and TRBJ1-1, is as follows: DTGVSQNPRHKITKRGQNVTFRCDPISEHNRLYWYRQTLGQGPEFLTYFQNEAQLEKSRLLSDRFSAERPKGSFSTLEIQRTEQGDSAMYLCASSLDGGTEAFFGQGTRLTVV.

The CDR3 region has the DNA TGTGCCAGCAGCAATAGCGGGATTCACAATGAGCAGTTCTTC. The encoded protein is CASSNSGIHNEQFF. J is TRBJ2-1 and V is TRBV7-2, with 8 bases matching TRBD2. The CDR3 consists of 14 residues. Germline loops: CDR1 SGHTA, CDR2 FQGNSA. With V trimmed by 5 bases and J by 5 bases, 5 bases remained unmatched.

The rearrangement uses TRBV3-1 (or the pseudogene TRBV3-2) and TRBJ2-1, with 14 bases lining up with TRBD2. Germline V CDR1 and CDR2: LGHDT, YNNKEL (reference sequence). The CDR3 covers 15 residues. The J segment lost 8 bases and the V segment lost 3 bases, leaving 3 bases of the junction unmatched. CDR3 sequence (DNA): TGTGCCAGCAGCCAGGGACTAGCGGGAGTGCATGAGCAGTTCTTC. It yields the protein CASSQGLAGVHEQFF.

The J gene is TRBJ1-2, the V gene TRBV7-2; a possible D gene is TRBD1 (6 bases). V shed 5 bases and J shed 8 bases, with 18 bases lying between them. Germline V lookup: CDR1 SGHTA, CDR2 FQGNSA. The CDR3 contains 14 residues. The CDR3 here is CASSPLTGLKGYTF. The CDR3 DNA follows: TGTGCCAGCAGCCCACTGACAGGCCTGAAGGGCTACACCTTC.

This chain links TRBV2 with TRBJ1-1; D ambiguous. The CDR3 contains 13 residues. V lost 6 bases and J lost 7, with 15 bases in between. Germline V gene data show CDR1 as SNHLY and CDR2 as FYNNEI. The CDR3 is CASSQGGWNEAFF. CDR3 sequence (DNA): TGTGCCAGCAGCCAAGGAGGTTGGAATGAAGCTTTCTTT. Supplemented by reference TRBV2 and TRBJ1-1, the full variable domain reads EPEVTQTPSHQVTQMGQEVILRCVPISNHLYFYWYRQILGQKVEFLVSFYNNEISEKSEIFDDQFSVERPDGSNFTLKIRSTKLEDSAMYFCASSQGGWNEAFFGQGTRLTVV.